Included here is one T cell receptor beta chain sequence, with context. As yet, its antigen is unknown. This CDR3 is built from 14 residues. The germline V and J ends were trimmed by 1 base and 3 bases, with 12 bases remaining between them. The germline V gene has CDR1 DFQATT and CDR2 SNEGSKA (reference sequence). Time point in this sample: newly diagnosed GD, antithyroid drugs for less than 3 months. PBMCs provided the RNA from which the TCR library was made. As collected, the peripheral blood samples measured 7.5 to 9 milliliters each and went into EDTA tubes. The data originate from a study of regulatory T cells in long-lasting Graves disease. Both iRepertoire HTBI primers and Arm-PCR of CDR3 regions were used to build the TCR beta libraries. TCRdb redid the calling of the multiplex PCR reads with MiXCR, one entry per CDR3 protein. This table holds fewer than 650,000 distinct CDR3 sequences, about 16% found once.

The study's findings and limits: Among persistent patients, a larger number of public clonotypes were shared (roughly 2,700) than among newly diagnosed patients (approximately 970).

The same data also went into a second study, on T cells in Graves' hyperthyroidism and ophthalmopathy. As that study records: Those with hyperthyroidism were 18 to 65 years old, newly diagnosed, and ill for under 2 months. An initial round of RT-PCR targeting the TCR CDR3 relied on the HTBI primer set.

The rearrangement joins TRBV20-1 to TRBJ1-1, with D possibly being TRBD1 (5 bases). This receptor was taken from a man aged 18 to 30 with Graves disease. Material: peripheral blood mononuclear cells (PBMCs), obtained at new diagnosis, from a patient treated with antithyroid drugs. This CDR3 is CSARVPGVDTEAFF. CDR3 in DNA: TGCAGTGCTAGAGTACCGGGGGTGGACACTGAAGCTTTCTTT.